A single sample gave rise to the 27 T cell receptor beta chains below, sequenced in a study of T cell repertoires in cytomegalovirus infection. TCRdb used MiXCR to reprocess the reads, holding one entry per CDR3 protein. The data contain a few hundred thousand distinct CDR3 sequences, more than 8% of them singletons. The source material was PBMCs. Every receptor here comes from a human donor in good health (CMV status not recorded). Some clones in this sample may be carry-over from other donors' samples.

This clonotype was counted ten times or more. The chain links TRBV5-1 to TRBJ1-6, with D tentatively TRBD1 (5 bases). V dropped 4 bases and J dropped 6 bases, with 11 bases sitting between them. The CDR3 is 14 amino acids. The germline V gene encodes CDR1 SGHRS and CDR2 YFSETQ. In nucleotides, the CDR3 is TGCGCCAGCAGCCCTGACAGCAGTAATTCACCCCTCCACTTT. Protein: CASSPDSSNSPLHF.

This clonotype was detected a few times. The V and J genes are TRBV18 and TRBJ1-6; tentatively, D is TRBD1 (5 bases). CDR1 is KGHSH and CDR2 is LQKENI in the germline V gene. V was pared by 3 bases and J by 9 bases, with 12 bases between. This CDR3 contains 14 residues. CDR3 nucleotide sequence: TGTGCCAGCTCACCCAAAGGGGAAGCTTCACCCCTCCACTTT. It translates to CASSPKGEASPLHF.

This clonotype has a count of ten or more. J is TRBJ1-1 and V is TRBV7-2; D is ambiguous. V lost 0 bases and J lost 7, with 12 bases in between. Germline V lookup: CDR1 SGHTA, CDR2 FQGNSA. The CDR3 contains 14 residues. In nucleotides, the CDR3 is TGTGCCAGCAGCTTAGCGAGGGCCGAGGGTGAAGCTTTCTTT. Encoded protein: CASSLARAEGEAFF.

The rearrangement uses TRBV28 and TRBJ1-1, with D hard to call. The CDR3 spans 19 residues. The V gene lost 4 bases and the J gene lost 7 bases, with 31 bases spanning the gap. Germline loops: CDR1 MDHEN, CDR2 SYDVKM. The CDR3, as DNA: TGTGCCAGCAGTTCCCTTGTCACAATCACCCTGCTGGAACCTAATGAAGCTTTCTTT. It codes for CASSSLVTITLLEPNEAFF.

This clonotype has a count of ten or more. This rearrangement joins TRBV12-3 or TRBV12-4 to TRBJ2-1; 7 nucleotides align to TRBD1. This CDR3 has 15 amino acids. After removal of 3 bases from V and 0 bases from J, the junction contained 2 bases not matched to a gene. CDR3 region: CASSFWTGSYNEQFF. Here the CDR3 DNA reads TGTGCCAGCAGTTTTTGGACAGGCTCCTACAATGAGCAGTTCTTC.

This clonotype occurred a few times. The rearrangement joins TRBV12-3 or TRBV12-4 to TRBJ1-3; D call uncertain. The CDR3 is 15 amino acids. Between the trimmed V and J ends, which lost 6 bases and 4 bases, there was a span of 16 bases. The CDR3 loop reads CASSFPFSRGNTIYF. In DNA, the CDR3 is TGTGCCAGCAGCTTCCCTTTCTCCAGGGGAAACACCATATATTTT.

This clonotype occurred many times. This chain links TRBV7-2 with TRBJ2-1, with 10 bases aligning to TRBD2. The V segment lost 1 base and the J segment 5 bases; nucleotides outside the gene matches: 5. Germline V lookup: CDR1 SGHTA, CDR2 FQGNSA. This CDR3 comprises 16 residues. The CDR3, as DNA: TGTGCCAGCAGCTTAGGTATAGCGGGGGGTCACAATGAGCAGTTCTTC. Protein: CASSLGIAGGHNEQFF. The variable domain in full, with the rest retrieved from reference TRBV7-2 and TRBJ2-1, is GAGVSQSPSNKVTEKGKDVELRCDPISGHTALYWYRQSLGQGLEFLIYFQGNSAPDKSGLPSDRFSAERTGGSVSTLTIQRTQQEDSAVYLCASSLGIAGGHNEQFFGPGTRLTVL.

This clonotype was observed at least ten times. The chain employs TRBV7-6 and TRBJ2-3; 11 nucleotides line up with TRBD2. Germline assignment: CDR1 SGHVS and CDR2 FNYEAQ. Trimming took 1 base from V and 4 from J; bases not matched to a gene: 10. The CDR3 sequence is 18 residues long. CDR3 sequence (DNA): TGTGCCAGCAGCTTAGACATCGGTAGCGGGAGGGCGGCAGATACGCAGTATTTT. Its translation: CASSLDIGSGRAADTQYF.

This chain connects TRBV7-6 to TRBJ2-1; TRBD2 is a possible D gene (6 bases). V lost 2 bases and J 7 bases, leaving 21 bases between the germline ends. The germline gives CDR1 SGHVS, CDR2 FNYEAQ. The length of the CDR3 is 17 residues. The CDR3 loop reads CASSLIMLDSGRNEQFF. CDR3 nucleotide sequence: TGTGCCAGCAGCTTAATCATGTTGGATAGCGGCAGGAATGAGCAGTTCTTC.

V is TRBV9 and J is TRBJ1-5; 12 positions match TRBD1. Germline loops: CDR1 SGDLS, CDR2 YYNGEE. V was clipped by 7 bases and J by 7 bases; unmatched bases: 6. This CDR3 spans 14 amino acids. CDR3 DNA: TGTGCCAGCGGGACAGGGGGCTATGCGCAGCCCCAGCATTTT. Translating it yields CASGTGGYAQPQHF.

This clonotype was found a few times. The chain combines TRBV6-2 or TRBV6-3 with TRBJ1-1, with 12 bases identical to TRBD1. The ends lost 6 bases at V and 4 bases at J; junction bases unmatched: 15. The CDR3 length is 18 residues. CDR1 and CDR2 (germline): MNHEY, SVGEGT. CDR3 sequence (DNA): TGTGCCAGCAGCTACCTCCTCCGGGACAGGGGGCGCGGCACTGAAGCTTTCTTT. It codes for CASSYLLRDRGRGTEAFF.

The V and J genes are TRBV6-2 or TRBV6-3 and TRBJ2-2, with D unclear. This CDR3 has 12 residues. V lost 3 bases to trimming and J lost 9 bases, with 8 bases between them. Germline V gene sequence: CDR1 MNHEY, CDR2 SVGEGT. This chain's CDR3 is CASSYITRELFF. As DNA, the CDR3 is TGTGCCAGCAGTTATATTACGAGGGAGCTGTTTTTT.

The V call is TRBV28, the J call TRBJ2-5, with D perhaps matching TRBD1 (5 bases). Trimming pared 4 bases from V and 1 base from J, leaving 13 bases between. This CDR3 spans 15 amino acids. Germline CDR1 reads MDHEN; CDR2 reads SYDVKM. CDR3 loop: CASSSDLTGQETQYF. CDR3 bases: TGTGCCAGCAGTTCGGACCTAACAGGCCAAGAGACCCAGTACTTC.

This clonotype was counted only a few times. The chain uses TRBV12-3 or TRBV12-4 and TRBJ2-3, with D perhaps TRBD1 (6 bases). Trimming shortened V by 4 bases and J by 6 bases, and 23 bases separated the two germline ends. CDR3 length: 17 residues. This CDR3 reads CASSSTPGQWGRDTQYF. The CDR3, as DNA: TGTGCCAGCAGTTCAACCCCCGGACAGTGGGGCAGGGATACGCAGTATTTT.

This clonotype was observed a few times. V usage is TRBV27 and J usage is TRBJ1-4; the match to TRBD1 covers 10 bases. Per germline, CDR1 MNHEY and CDR2 SMNVEV (reference sequence). The CDR3 covers 16 residues. V lost 5 bases and J lost 8; bases outside the gene matches: 11. CDR3 DNA: TGTGCCAGCAGTAACCGGGACAGGGGAAGTCAGGAAAAACTGTTTTTT. Translation gives CASSNRDRGSQEKLFF.

The chain combines TRBV15 with TRBJ2-1; TRBD2 aligns across 12 bases. The V gene's germline CDR1 is LNHNV and CDR2 YYDKDF (reference sequence). This CDR3 comprises 14 residues. With 5 bases clipped from V and 5 bases from J, the junction kept 1 base outside the gene matches. Here the CDR3 reads CATSGLAGHNEQFF. CDR3 coding DNA: TGTGCCACCAGCGGACTAGCGGGGCACAATGAGCAGTTCTTC.

This clonotype has only a few counts. The V gene is TRBV27, the J gene TRBJ2-5; the D gene is possibly TRBD1 (6 bases). With 3 bases removed from V and 5 bases from J, the gap between germline ends came to 10 bases. The CDR3 runs to 13 residues. Per the germline V gene, CDR1 is MNHEY and CDR2 is SMNVEV (reference sequence). The CDR3 sequence is CASSFQGMETQYF. For the CDR3, the DNA is TGTGCCAGCAGTTTTCAGGGGATGGAGACCCAGTACTTC.

This clonotype was seen more than once but under ten times. This chain connects TRBV7-2 to TRBJ1-5, with a possible D match to TRBD1 (5 bases). The CDR3 is 16 amino acids. Trimming removed 3 bases at V and 0 bases at J, with 12 bases between. Per germline, CDR1 SGHTA and CDR2 FQGNSA. The CDR3 here is CASSFRGAYSNQPQHF. Written as DNA, the CDR3 is TGTGCCAGCAGCTTCCGAGGGGCTTATAGCAATCAGCCCCAGCATTTT.

This clonotype was observed many times. This chain uses TRBV7-2 with TRBJ2-7; 9 bases agree with TRBD2. Trimming at V came to 5 bases and at J to 5 bases, leaving 13 bases not matched to a gene. Germline values: CDR1 SGHTA, CDR2 FQGNSA. This CDR3 spans 16 amino acids. The CDR3 sequence is CASSTSGGPEGNEQYF. The CDR3 DNA is TGTGCCAGCAGCACCAGCGGGGGGCCGGAAGGGAACGAGCAGTACTTC.

This clonotype was seen repeatedly, ten times or more. This rearrangement joins TRBV6-1 to TRBJ1-2, with TRBD1 identical over 8 bases. The CDR3 totals 13 residues. Germline CDR1 MNHNS, CDR2 SASEGT. The J segment lost 6 bases and the V segment lost 5 bases, leaving 5 bases of the junction unmatched. The chain's CDR3 is CASSWTTGDGYTF. CDR3 DNA: TGTGCCAGCAGTTGGACGACAGGGGATGGCTACACCTTC.

As DNA, the CDR3 is TGTGCCAGCAGCTCCGCGATAGCCGGCGAAGGGGAAAAACTGTTTTTT. Amino acid sequence: CASSSAIAGEGEKLFF. This chain links TRBV7-9 with TRBJ1-4; D remains ambiguous. V was cut by 4 bases and J by 8 bases, with 20 bases left in between. Germline V gene data show CDR1 as SEHNR and CDR2 as FQNEAQ (reference sequence). This CDR3 spans 16 amino acids.

With respect to this clonotype: An end of the junction differs from the germline gene, which may be a read error. The chain joins TRBV7-2 to TRBJ2-7, with 11 bases fitting TRBD2. Germline CDR1 is SGHTA and CDR2 is FQGNSA. The CDR3 length is 15 residues. The CDR3 coding sequence is TGTGTCAGCGGCTTAGCGGGAGGGCCCATCTACGAGCAGTACTTC. Residues: CVSGLAGGPIYEQYF.

V is TRBV7-9 and J is TRBJ2-7; either TRBD1 or TRBD2 may fit D (5 bases each). The CDR3 sequence is 14 residues long. Germline V CDR1 and CDR2: SEHNR, FQNEAQ (reference sequence). Trimming took 4 bases from V and 3 from J, leaving 13 bases between them. CDR3: CASSSRGGHYEQYF. CDR3 bases: TGTGCCAGCAGCTCCCGAGGAGGACACTACGAGCAGTACTTC. Filled out from reference TRBV7-9 and TRBJ2-7, the complete variable domain reads DTGVSQNPRHKITKRGQNVTFRCDPISEHNRLYWYRQTLGQGPEFLTYFQNEAQLEKSRLLSDRFSAERPKGSFSTLEIQRTEQGDSAMYLCASSSRGGHYEQYFGPGTRLTVT.

There are a few counts of this clonotype. The chain combines TRBV19 with TRBJ2-1, with D perhaps TRBD2 (6 bases). The CDR3 has 17 residues. Trimming pared 3 bases from V and 4 bases from J, leaving 19 bases between. Germline V CDR1 and CDR2: LNHDA, SQIVND (reference sequence). CDR3 nucleotide sequence: TGTGCCAGTAGTATGGTTGGTATCGGGGGATTTTACAATGAGCAGTTCTTC. Amino acid sequence: CASSMVGIGGFYNEQFF.

Many counts were recorded for this clonotype. The chain employs TRBV7-2 and TRBJ2-1; D is undetermined. V was shortened by 2 bases and J by 4 bases, with 12 bases between the two germline ends. The CDR3 sequence is 15 residues long. Germline CDR1 and CDR2: SGHTA and FQGNSA. The CDR3 region has the DNA TGTGCCAGCAGCTTACCCAGTTCTATGTACAATGAGCAGTTCTTC. Encoded protein: CASSLPSSMYNEQFF. Variable domain in full (rest from reference TRBV7-2 and TRBJ2-1): GAGVSQSPSNKVTEKGKDVELRCDPISGHTALYWYRQSLGQGLEFLIYFQGNSAPDKSGLPSDRFSAERTGGSVSTLTIQRTQQEDSAVYLCASSLPSSMYNEQFFGPGTRLTVL.

This clonotype has just a few counts. The rearrangement joins TRBV19 to TRBJ1-1; 8 bases agree with TRBD1. Germline-derived CDR1 and CDR2 are LNHDA and SQIVND (reference sequence). The CDR3 spans 15 residues. With 10 bases clipped from V and 5 bases from J, the junction kept 15 bases outside the gene matches. This CDR3 reads CATYMNGQGGTEAFF. As DNA, the CDR3 is TGTGCCACATACATGAACGGACAGGGAGGGACTGAAGCTTTCTTT.

There are many counts of this clonotype. V and J are TRBV19 and TRBJ1-1; 7 bases fit TRBD1. V gave up 7 bases and J gave up 2 bases; unmatched junction bases: 13. Germline V gene lookup returns CDR1 LNHDA and CDR2 SQIVND (reference sequence). CDR3 length: 16 amino acids. CDR3 nucleotide sequence: TGTGCCAGTACCCTCCCCAGGGGGGACATTAACACTGAAGCTTTCTTT. Amino acids: CASTLPRGDINTEAFF.